Given below is one TCR beta chain in context. Its antigen is unidentified. Trimming removed 1 base from V and 0 bases from J, with 9 bases in between. CDR1 and CDR2 from the germline V gene are MGHRA and YSYEKL. This CDR3 is 15 amino acids long. The data belong to a study of T cell responses to AZD1222 COVID-19 vaccine. Overall study findings and caveats: Of spike-specific TCRs, nearly half reportedly target regions left unmutated in variants. Baseline serology detected seropositivity in only a handful of AZD1222 recipients. The CD4 TCRs associated with vaccination extended across spike and predominated at 160-218 and 743-854.

Repertoires were generated with immunoSEQ multiplex PCR, while TCRdb's copy carries only in-frame clones and drops some. Among 150,000 or so clones, approximately 90% were seen once, and the ten largest hold less than 1.5%. This rearrangement joins TRBV4-1 to TRBJ1-2, with a weak D call TRBD1 (6 bases). The source of this sequence is an adult who received the AZD1222 COVID-19 vaccine. Sample: peripheral blood, taken 28 days after the second AZD1222 dose. The CDR3 is CASSQGGGSNYGYTF. Written as DNA, the CDR3 is TGCGCCAGCAGCCAAGGAGGGGGTTCTAACTATGGCTACACCTTC.